A single sample gave rise to the 13 T cell receptor beta chains below, sequenced in a study of cytomegalovirus exposure and HLA in healthy donors (dated by TCRdb to about 2017). The library was obtained by the immunoSEQ multiplex PCR assay. For the multiplex PCR, a mixture combining 60 forward primers for TCR Vbeta segments and 13 reverse primers for TCR Jbeta segments was used. Not all clones reach the TCRdb copy of this immuneACCESS table, which keeps in-frame sequences only. Checked studies attribute under half of the gap to unresolved V genes and leave the rest unexplained. The table for this sample lists around 50,000 clones. Jointly, the top ten make up roughly 5.5% of the sample. The specimen sequenced was PBMCs. Receptors were obtained from a male donor in good health and CMV-seropositive.

The chain employs TRBV7-6 and TRBJ2-5; 7 bases line up with TRBD1. Per the germline V gene, CDR1 is SGHVS and CDR2 is FNYEAQ. CDR3 length: 15 amino acids. V lost 3 bases to trimming and J lost 2 bases; unmatched junction nucleotides: 6. The CDR3 DNA is TGTGCCAGCAGCTTGTACAGGGGCCCTCAAGAGACCCAGTACTTC. It specifies CASSLYRGPQETQYF.

CDR3 DNA: TGTGCCAGCTCACAAGGACTAGCGGGGGCCTACGAGCAGTACTTC. This sequence encodes CASSQGLAGAYEQYF. The chain carries TRBV18 and TRBJ2-7; 13 bases are a match to TRBD2. Germline CDR1 and CDR2: KGHSH and LQKENI. V lost 4 bases and J lost 2; bases outside the gene matches: 2. CDR3 length: 15 residues.

V usage is TRBV6-5 and J usage is TRBJ1-6; D is unresolved. V was trimmed by 8 bases and J by 8 bases, leaving 13 bases between them. The CDR3 is 13 residues long. From germline, CDR1 is MNHEY and CDR2 SVGAGI. The CDR3 DNA sequence: TGTGCCAGCCGAGACACGGCCCATTCACCCCTCCACTTT. This sequence encodes CASRDTAHSPLHF.

This sequence joins TRBV5-1 and TRBJ1-5, with 8 bases fitting TRBD1. Germline V lookup: CDR1 SGHRS, CDR2 YFSETQ. Trimming at V came to 5 bases and at J to 5 bases, leaving 12 bases not matched to a gene. The CDR3 extends over 16 amino acids. The CDR3 DNA follows: TGCGCCAGCAGGGAAACGGACAGGGACCTTGATCAGCCCCAGCATTTT. Translated: CASRETDRDLDQPQHF.

The chain joins TRBV6-5 to TRBJ2-1, with D maybe TRBD1 (6 bases). Trimming took off 2 bases at V and 6 bases at J, with 17 bases between the two ends. The CDR3 sequence is 16 residues long. Germline-derived CDR1 and CDR2 are MNHEY and SVGAGI. CDR3 loop: CASSYKLQGKGNEQFF. In nucleotides, the CDR3 is TGTGCCAGCAGTTACAAACTCCAGGGGAAAGGCAATGAGCAGTTCTTC.

V gene TRBV28 combines with J gene TRBJ2-3; 11 bases are a match to TRBD2. The CDR3 extends over 16 amino acids. CDR1 MDHEN and CDR2 SYDVKM come from the germline V gene. With V trimmed by 8 bases and J by 5 bases, 12 bases remained unmatched. The CDR3 region has the DNA TGTGCCAGCCTAGCGGGGGGCCCCAGGTGGCTAGATACGCAGTATTTT. Translated: CASLAGGPRWLDTQYF. Full variable domain (rest looked up from reference TRBV28 and TRBJ2-3): DVKVTQSSRYLVKRTGEKVFLECVQDMDHENMFWYRQDPGLGLRLIYFSYDVKMKEKGDIPEGYSVSREKKERFSLILESASTNQTSMYLCASLAGGPRWLDTQYFGPGTRLTVL.

The rearrangement joins TRBV30 to TRBJ1-4, with TRBD1 as a possible D gene (6 bases). The germline V and J ends were trimmed by 8 bases and 8 bases, with 18 bases remaining between them. CDR1 and CDR2 from the germline V gene are GTSNPN and SVGIG (reference sequence). The CDR3 runs to 13 residues. This CDR3 is CARKQGVSEKLFF. Written as DNA, the CDR3 is TGTGCCAGGAAACAGGGAGTTTCAGAAAAACTGTTTTTT.

The chain combines TRBV2 with TRBJ1-1; D may be TRBD1 (6 bases). CDR1 and CDR2 from the germline V gene are SNHLY and FYNNEI. Trimming took 8 bases from V and 6 from J, leaving 19 bases between them. This CDR3 has 14 residues. The CDR3 DNA follows: TGTGCCAGCTATTCGGGGCAGGGGTTAGCTGAAGCTTTCTTT. It codes for CASYSGQGLAEAFF.

Written as DNA, the CDR3 is TGTGCCAGCAGTGCCCGGCACAGTTATAATTCACCCCTCCACTTT. Translation gives CASSARHSYNSPLHF. The chain combines TRBV6-4 with TRBJ1-6; unclear D gene. The CDR3 has 15 amino acids. Germline V CDR1 and CDR2: MRHNA, SNTAGT. The V gene lost 4 bases and the J gene lost 4 bases, with 11 bases spanning the gap.

The rearrangement links TRBV7-6 to TRBJ1-2, with 11 bases lining up with TRBD1. The CDR3 is made up of 16 amino acids. CDR1 is SGHVS, CDR2 FNYEAQ, per germline. Trimming took 1 base from V and 4 from J; bases not matched to a gene: 5. The CDR3, as DNA: TGTGCCAGCAGCTTAGTTGGGACAGGGGGGGGCTATGGCTACACCTTC. Protein: CASSLVGTGGGYGYTF.

The chain couples TRBV7-2 to TRBJ2-7, with D hard to call. V lost 1 base and J lost 4, with 14 bases in between. This CDR3 comprises 15 residues. In germline, CDR1 is SGHTA, CDR2 FQGNSA. CDR3: CASSLGRALAYEQYF. DNA for the CDR3: TGTGCCAGCAGCTTAGGCCGAGCGCTTGCATACGAGCAGTACTTC.

V is TRBV5-6 and J is TRBJ2-7; 10 bases line up with TRBD1. After removal of 4 bases from V and 5 bases from J, the junction contained 6 bases not matched to a gene. CDR1 is SGHDT and CDR2 is YYEEEE in the germline V gene. This CDR3 is built from 14 residues. The CDR3 here is CASSLGQGYHEQYF. CDR3 bases: TGTGCCAGCAGCCTGGGACAGGGGTACCACGAGCAGTACTTC.

V usage is TRBV13 and J usage is TRBJ1-1, with 9 bases aligning to TRBD1. Losses at the gene ends were 2 bases for V and 8 bases for J; bases not matched to a gene: 12. The V gene's germline CDR1 is PRHDT and CDR2 FYEKMQ (reference sequence). The CDR3 contains 16 residues. CDR3 in DNA: TGTGCCAGCAGCTTACGGACTCTAGGACAGGGGCTAGAAGCTTTCTTT. Translating gives CASSLRTLGQGLEAFF.